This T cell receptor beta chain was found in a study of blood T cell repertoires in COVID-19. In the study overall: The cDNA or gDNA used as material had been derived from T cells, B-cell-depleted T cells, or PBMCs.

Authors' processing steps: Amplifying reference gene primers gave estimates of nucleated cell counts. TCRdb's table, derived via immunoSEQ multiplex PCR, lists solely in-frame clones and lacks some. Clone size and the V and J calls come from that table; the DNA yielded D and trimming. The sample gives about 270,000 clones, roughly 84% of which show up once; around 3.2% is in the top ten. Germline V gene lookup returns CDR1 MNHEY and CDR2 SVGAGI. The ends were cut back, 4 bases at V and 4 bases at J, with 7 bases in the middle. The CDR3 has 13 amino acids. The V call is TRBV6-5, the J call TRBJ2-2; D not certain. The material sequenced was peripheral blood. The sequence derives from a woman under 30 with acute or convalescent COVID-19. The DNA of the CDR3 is TGTGCCAGCAGTTTATCAGGCACCGGGGAGCTGTTTTTT. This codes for CASSLSGTGELFF.